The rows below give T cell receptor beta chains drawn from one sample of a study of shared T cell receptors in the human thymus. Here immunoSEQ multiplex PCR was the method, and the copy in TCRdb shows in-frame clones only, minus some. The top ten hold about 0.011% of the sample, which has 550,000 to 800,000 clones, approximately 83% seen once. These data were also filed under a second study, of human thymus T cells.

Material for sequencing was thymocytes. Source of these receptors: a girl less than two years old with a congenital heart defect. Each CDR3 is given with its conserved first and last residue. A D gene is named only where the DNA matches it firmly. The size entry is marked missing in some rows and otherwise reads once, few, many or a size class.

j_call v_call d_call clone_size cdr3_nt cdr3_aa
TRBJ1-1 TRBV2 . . TGTGCCAGCAGTGAGCCAGACAGATCGGAGGGTGAAGCTTTCTTT CASSEPDRSEGEAFF
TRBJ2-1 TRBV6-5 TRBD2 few TGTGCCAGCAGTTACGAACTAGCGGGGGTTGATGAGCAGTTCTTC CASSYELAGVDEQFF
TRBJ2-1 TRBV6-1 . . TGTGCCAGCAGTGGTCGCCCAATTGGGAGAAATGAGCAGTTCTTC CASSGRPIGRNEQFF
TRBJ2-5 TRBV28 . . TGTGCCAGCAGCCCAGAATTTCAAGAGACCCAGTACTTC CASSPEFQETQYF
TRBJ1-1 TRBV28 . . TGTGCCAGCAGTTTTGGGGCAGGCACTGAAGCTTTCTTT CASSFGAGTEAFF
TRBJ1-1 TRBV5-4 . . TGTGCCAGCAGCTGCGCGGACACTGAAGCTTTCTTT CASSCADTEAFF
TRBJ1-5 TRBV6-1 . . TGTGCCAGCAGTCACGGTCAGCCCCAGCATTTT CASSHGQPQHF
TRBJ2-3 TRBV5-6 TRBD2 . TGTGCCAGCAGCTTCCGACTAGCAAGTACAACAGATACGCAGTATTTT CASSFRLASTTDTQYF
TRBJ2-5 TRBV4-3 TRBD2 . TGCGCCAGCAGCCAACGGGGGGGGAAACGGGCGGAGACCCAGTACTTC CASSQRGGKRAETQYF
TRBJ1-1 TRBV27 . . TGTGCCAGCAGTCCAACGCGGGGGGGGCACACTGAAGCTTTCTTT CASSPTRGGHTEAFF
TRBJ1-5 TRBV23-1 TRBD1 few TGCGCCAGCAGTCAATTCCACTCAGGGGGTTACAATCAGCCCCAGCATTTT CASSQFHSGGYNQPQHF
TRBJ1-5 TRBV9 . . TGTGCCAGCAGCTCGCAGGGAAATCAGCCCCAGCATTTT CASSSQGNQPQHF